A single sample is the source of the 15 T cell receptor beta chains below, sequenced in a study of shared clonotypes between healthy human individuals. The repertoire was sequenced with immunoSEQ multiplex PCR; TCRdb's copy has only in-frame clones and lacks some. The sample consists of about 1,800,000 clones, about 95% of them appearing once. CD45RO-negative, CCR7-selected cells formed the naive CD8 fraction, which excluded terminally differentiated effector memory CD45RA+ cells. What was sequenced was naive CD8+ T cells sorted from blood. The receptors come from a man between 18 and 35 years old in good health.

V gene TRBV27 combines with J gene TRBJ2-2; no clear D gene. There are 14 residues in the CDR3. The germline V gene has CDR1 MNHEY and CDR2 SMNVEV (reference sequence). Trimming left V 5 bases short and J 7 bases short, with 14 bases between. Here the CDR3 DNA reads TGTGCCAGCAGTAGGGCCCATCGAGGCGGGGAGCTGTTTTTT. Protein product: CASSRAHRGGELFF.

CDR3 protein: CASSEYRGSPTGELFF. DNA for the CDR3: TGTGCCAGCAGTGAATACAGGGGGTCGCCCACCGGGGAGCTGTTTTTT. The rearrangement joins TRBV6-1 to TRBJ2-2; 8 nucleotides match TRBD1. V lost 2 bases and J lost 4; bases outside the gene matches: 6. Germline lookup yields CDR1 MNHNS and CDR2 SASEGT. The CDR3 is 16 residues long.

In the case of this clone: The same CDR3 is also encoded by other DNA sequences in this sample. The chain uses TRBV27 and TRBJ1-5; unclear D gene. Germline CDR1 is MNHEY and CDR2 is SMNVEV (reference sequence). The CDR3 is made up of 16 amino acids. V lost 5 bases and J 1 base, leaving 15 bases between the germline ends. Here the CDR3 reads CASSPSVGDSNQPQHF. The CDR3 region has the DNA TGTGCCAGCAGTCCGTCTGTGGGAGACAGCAATCAGCCCCAGCATTTT.

This clone was seen once. The chain uses TRBV18 and TRBJ2-7, with TRBD2 matching over 8 bases. With V trimmed by 5 bases and J by 4 bases, 4 bases remained unmatched. The germline CDR1 and CDR2 sequences are KGHSH and LQKENI. This CDR3 region has 13 residues. The CDR3 here is CASSEREWYEQYF. CDR3 DNA sequence: TGTGCCAGCTCAGAGCGGGAGTGGTACGAGCAGTACTTC.

The chain couples TRBV28 to TRBJ1-6; no firm D call. With 3 bases removed from V and 11 bases from J, the gap between germline ends came to 14 bases. The CDR3 totals 14 residues. Per germline, CDR1 MDHEN and CDR2 SYDVKM. In DNA form, the CDR3 reads TGTGCCAGCAGTTTCCCTAATAGTGGGGCACCCCTCCACTTT. This encodes CASSFPNSGAPLHF. The full variable domain, with the rest looked up from reference TRBV28 and TRBJ1-6, is DVKVTQSSRYLVKRTGEKVFLECVQDMDHENMFWYRQDPGLGLRLIYFSYDVKMKEKGDIPEGYSVSREKKERFSLILESASTNQTSMYLCASSFPNSGAPLHFGNGTRLTVT.

The chain uses TRBV29-1 and TRBJ1-1; no reliable D call. The germline V gene encodes CDR1 SQVTM and CDR2 ANQGSEA. The V and J ends lost 4 bases and 1 base respectively, with 10 bases between them. The CDR3 sequence is 13 residues long. Written as DNA, the CDR3 is TGCAGCGTTGTTGGGCTAGCGAACACTGAAGCTTTCTTT. It translates to CSVVGLANTEAFF. The whole variable domain, filled in from reference TRBV29-1 and TRBJ1-1, reads SAVISQKPSRDICQRGTSLTIQCQVDSQVTMMFWYRQQPGQSLTLIATANQGSEATYESGFVIDKFPISRPNLTFSTLTVSNMSPEDSSIYLCSVVGLANTEAFFGQGTRLTVV.

This chain uses TRBV6-6 with TRBJ1-1; 8 positions match TRBD1. The CDR3 is 15 amino acids. J lost 1 base, V lost 5 bases, and 6 bases had no gene match. Per germline, CDR1 MNHNY and CDR2 SVGAGI (reference sequence). DNA for the CDR3: TGTGCCAGCAGTCCCCGGACAGGGCAGAACACTGAAGCTTTCTTT. It yields the protein CASSPRTGQNTEAFF.

The chain uses TRBV27 and TRBJ1-5, with 8 nucleotides matching TRBD1. Looked up from germline, CDR1 is MNHEY and CDR2 is SMNVEV (reference sequence). CDR3 length equals 15 residues. Germline trimming cut 7 bases from V and 2 bases from J; bases unmatched to any gene: 7. The CDR3 bases are TGTGCCAGCATGGCGCTGGGACAGGGCAATCAGCCCCAGCATTTT. Amino acids: CASMALGQGNQPQHF.

The sample holds one count of this clone. The rearrangement joins TRBV7-6 to TRBJ2-7; possibly TRBD1 or TRBD2 for D (5 bases each). Per germline, CDR1 SGHVS and CDR2 FNYEAQ. Trimming took off 5 bases at V and 4 bases at J, with 9 bases between the two ends. The CDR3 spans 12 residues. Here the CDR3 reads CASSRDGYEQYF. CDR3 nucleotide sequence: TGTGCCAGCAGCCGGGACGGGTACGAGCAGTACTTC.

V gene TRBV7-9 combines with J gene TRBJ1-2; no clear D gene. The CDR3 runs 10 residues. Trimming removed 11 bases at V and 3 bases at J, with 7 bases between. In germline, CDR1 is SEHNR, CDR2 FQNEAQ (reference sequence). Here the CDR3 reads CAGGDYGYTF. The CDR3 DNA sequence: TGTGCCGGTGGGGACTATGGCTACACCTTC.

The V call is TRBV27, the J call TRBJ2-1; tentatively, D is TRBD1 or TRBD2 (5 bases each). Germline-derived CDR1 and CDR2 are MNHEY and SMNVEV (reference sequence). The CDR3 extends over 14 amino acids. The V gene lost 5 bases and the J gene lost 4 bases, with 12 bases spanning the gap. As DNA, the CDR3 is TGTGCCAGCAGTCCCCTGTGGGGGTACAATGAGCAGTTCTTC. The encoded protein is CASSPLWGYNEQFF.

This chain links TRBV4-3 with TRBJ1-5, with D possibly matching TRBD1 (5 bases). The V end was cut by 2 bases, the J end by 0 bases, with 11 bases between. The CDR3 has 16 amino acids. Germline V gene data show CDR1 as LGHNA and CDR2 as YSLEER. This CDR3 is CASSQLYDSSNQPQHF. CDR3 coding DNA: TGCGCCAGCAGCCAACTCTATGACAGTAGCAATCAGCCCCAGCATTTT.

J is TRBJ2-1 and V is TRBV27, with D maybe TRBD1 (5 bases). Per the germline V gene, CDR1 is MNHEY and CDR2 is SMNVEV (reference sequence). V shed 5 bases and J shed 4 bases, with 12 bases lying between them. The CDR3 sequence is 14 residues long. The DNA of the CDR3 is TGTGCCAGCAGTGCTAGGGGCACTTACAATGAGCAGTTCTTC. It specifies CASSARGTYNEQFF.

The chain is built from TRBV27 and TRBJ1-2; D perhaps matches TRBD1 (5 bases). The CDR3 is 14 residues long. Per germline, CDR1 MNHEY and CDR2 SMNVEV (reference sequence). Trimming took off 1 base at V and 6 bases at J, with 12 bases between the two ends. Written as DNA, the CDR3 is TGTGCCAGCAGTTTATGGGCAGGGACGAATGGCTACACCTTC. The encoded protein is CASSLWAGTNGYTF.

The CDR3 reads CASSDSPKTSGGYEQYF. CDR3 nucleotide sequence: TGCGCCAGCAGTGACTCTCCCAAGACTAGCGGGGGATACGAGCAGTACTTC. The chain carries TRBV10-1 and TRBJ2-7; 12 nucleotides align to TRBD2. V gave up 3 bases and J gave up 4 bases; unmatched junction bases: 10. Germline CDR1 WNHNN, CDR2 SYGVQD (reference sequence). The CDR3 has 17 residues.